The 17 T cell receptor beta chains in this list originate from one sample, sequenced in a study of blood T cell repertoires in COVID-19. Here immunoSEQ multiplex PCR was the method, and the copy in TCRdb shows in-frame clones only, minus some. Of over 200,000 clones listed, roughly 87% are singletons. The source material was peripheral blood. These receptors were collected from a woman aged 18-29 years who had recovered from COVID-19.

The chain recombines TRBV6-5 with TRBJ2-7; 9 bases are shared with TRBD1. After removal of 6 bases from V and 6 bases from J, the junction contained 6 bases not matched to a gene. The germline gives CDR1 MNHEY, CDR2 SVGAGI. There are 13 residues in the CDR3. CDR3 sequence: CASRITGGLEQYF. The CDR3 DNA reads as TGTGCCAGCAGAATTACAGGGGGCCTCGAGCAGTACTTC.

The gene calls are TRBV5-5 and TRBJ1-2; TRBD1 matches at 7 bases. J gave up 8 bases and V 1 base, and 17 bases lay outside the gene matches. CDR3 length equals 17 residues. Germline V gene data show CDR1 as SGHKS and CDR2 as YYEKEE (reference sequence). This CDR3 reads CASSLQGGNQASFGYTF. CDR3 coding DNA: TGTGCCAGCAGCTTGCAGGGGGGTAATCAGGCCTCCTTCGGCTACACCTTC.

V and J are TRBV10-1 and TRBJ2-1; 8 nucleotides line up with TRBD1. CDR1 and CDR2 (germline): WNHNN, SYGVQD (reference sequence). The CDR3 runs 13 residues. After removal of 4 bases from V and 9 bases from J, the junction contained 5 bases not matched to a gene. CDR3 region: CASSVAGGGEQFF. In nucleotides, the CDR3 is TGCGCCAGCAGTGTGGCAGGGGGCGGTGAGCAGTTCTTC.

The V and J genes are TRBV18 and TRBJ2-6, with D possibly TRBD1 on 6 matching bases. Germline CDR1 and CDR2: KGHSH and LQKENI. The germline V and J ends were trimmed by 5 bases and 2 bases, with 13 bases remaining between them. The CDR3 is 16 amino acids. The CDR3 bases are TGTGCCAGCTCATTGGTGGCAGGGGCTGGGGCCAACGTCCTGACTTTC. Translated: CASSLVAGAGANVLTF.

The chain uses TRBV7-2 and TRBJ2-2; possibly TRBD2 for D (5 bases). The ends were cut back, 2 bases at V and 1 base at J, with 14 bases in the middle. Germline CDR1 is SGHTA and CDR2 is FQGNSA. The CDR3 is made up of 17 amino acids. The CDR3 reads CASSLFGGTVNTGELFF. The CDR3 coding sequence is TGTGCCAGCAGCTTATTCGGAGGAACAGTGAACACCGGGGAGCTGTTTTTT.

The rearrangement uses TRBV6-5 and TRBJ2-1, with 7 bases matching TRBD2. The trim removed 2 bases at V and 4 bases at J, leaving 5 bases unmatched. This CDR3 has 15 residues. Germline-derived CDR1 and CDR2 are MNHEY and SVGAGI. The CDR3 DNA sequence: TGTGCCAGCAGTTACACTAGCGACGGGTACAATGAGCAGTTCTTC. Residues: CASSYTSDGYNEQFF.

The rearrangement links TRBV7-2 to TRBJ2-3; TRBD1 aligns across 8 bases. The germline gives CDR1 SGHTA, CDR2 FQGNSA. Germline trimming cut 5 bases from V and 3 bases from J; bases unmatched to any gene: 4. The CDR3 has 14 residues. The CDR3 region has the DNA TGTGCCAGCAGCGCGACAGGGGATACAGATACGCAGTATTTT. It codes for CASSATGDTDTQYF.

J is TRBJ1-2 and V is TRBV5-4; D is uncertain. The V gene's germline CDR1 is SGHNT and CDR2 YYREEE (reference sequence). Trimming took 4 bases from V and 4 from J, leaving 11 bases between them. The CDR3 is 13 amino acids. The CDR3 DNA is TGTGCCAGCAGCCTAGGAGTCGTCTATGGCTACACCTTC. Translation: CASSLGVVYGYTF.

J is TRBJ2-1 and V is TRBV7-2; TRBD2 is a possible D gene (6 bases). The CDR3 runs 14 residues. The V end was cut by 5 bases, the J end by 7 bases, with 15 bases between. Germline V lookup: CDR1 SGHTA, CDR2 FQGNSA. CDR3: CASSARDWPNEQFF. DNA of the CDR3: TGTGCCAGCAGCGCCCGGGACTGGCCAAATGAGCAGTTCTTC.

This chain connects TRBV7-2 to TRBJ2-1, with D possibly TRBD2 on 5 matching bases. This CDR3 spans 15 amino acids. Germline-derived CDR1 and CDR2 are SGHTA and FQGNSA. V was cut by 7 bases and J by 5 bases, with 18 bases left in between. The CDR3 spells CASTVRGGSNNEQFF. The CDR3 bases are TGTGCCAGCACCGTCCGGGGTGGGTCAAACAATGAGCAGTTCTTC.

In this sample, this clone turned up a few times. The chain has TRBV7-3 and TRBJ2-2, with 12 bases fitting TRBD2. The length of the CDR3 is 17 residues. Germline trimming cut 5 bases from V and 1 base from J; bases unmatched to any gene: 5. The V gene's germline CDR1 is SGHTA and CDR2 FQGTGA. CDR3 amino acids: CASSRGLAGLNTGELFF. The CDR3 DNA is TGTGCCAGCAGCCGCGGACTAGCGGGGCTGAACACCGGGGAGCTGTTTTTT.

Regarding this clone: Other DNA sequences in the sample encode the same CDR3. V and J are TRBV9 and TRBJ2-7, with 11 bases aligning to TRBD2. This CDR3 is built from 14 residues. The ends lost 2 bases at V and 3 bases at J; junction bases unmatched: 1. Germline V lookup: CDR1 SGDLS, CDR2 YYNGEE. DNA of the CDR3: TGTGCCAGCAGCGTGGGGACTAGCGGCTACGAGCAGTACTTC. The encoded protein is CASSVGTSGYEQYF.

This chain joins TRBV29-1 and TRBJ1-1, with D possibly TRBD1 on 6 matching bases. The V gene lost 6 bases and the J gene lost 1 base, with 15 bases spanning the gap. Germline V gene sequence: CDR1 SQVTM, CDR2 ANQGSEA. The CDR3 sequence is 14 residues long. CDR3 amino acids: CSVLLQGTNTEAFF. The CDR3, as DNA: TGCAGCGTCCTATTACAGGGTACGAACACTGAAGCTTTCTTT.

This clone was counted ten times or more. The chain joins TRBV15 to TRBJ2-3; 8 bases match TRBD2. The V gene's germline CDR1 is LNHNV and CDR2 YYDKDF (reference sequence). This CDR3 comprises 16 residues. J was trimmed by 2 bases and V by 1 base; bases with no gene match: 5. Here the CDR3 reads CATSRVEREYTDTQYF. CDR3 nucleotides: TGTGCCACCAGCAGAGTGGAGCGGGAGTACACAGATACGCAGTATTTT.

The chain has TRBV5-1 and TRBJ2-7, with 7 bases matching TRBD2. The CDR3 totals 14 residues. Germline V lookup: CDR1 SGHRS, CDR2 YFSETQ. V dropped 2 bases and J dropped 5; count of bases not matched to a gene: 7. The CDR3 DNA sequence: TGCGCCAGCAGCTTTGCGGGAGTGACGAACGAGCAGTACTTC. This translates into CASSFAGVTNEQYF.

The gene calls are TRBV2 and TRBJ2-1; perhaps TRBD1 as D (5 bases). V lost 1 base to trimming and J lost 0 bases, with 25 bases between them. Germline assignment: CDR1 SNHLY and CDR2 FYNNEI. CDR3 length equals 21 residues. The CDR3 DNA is TGTGCCAGCAGTGAAGATCCCCAAGGGGATCGCACTTATACCTCCTACAATGAGCAGTTCTTC. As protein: CASSEDPQGDRTYTSYNEQFF.

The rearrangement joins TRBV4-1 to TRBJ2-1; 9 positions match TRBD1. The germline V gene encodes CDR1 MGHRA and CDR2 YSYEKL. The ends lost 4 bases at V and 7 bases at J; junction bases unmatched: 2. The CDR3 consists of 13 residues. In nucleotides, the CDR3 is TGCGCCAGCAGCCTGGACAGGGGAAATGAGCAGTTCTTC. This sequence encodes CASSLDRGNEQFF.